The rows below give T cell receptor beta chains drawn from one sample of a study of shared clonotypes between healthy human individuals. The method was immunoSEQ multiplex PCR; TCRdb's version includes in-frame clones alone and lacks a portion of them. The sample includes roughly 2.1 million clones, approximately 94% seen only once; the top ten take around 1.7%. The sequenced sample consisted of naive CD8+ T cells from PBMCs. All receptors come from a man aged 18 to 35 in good health. Some clones in this sample may be carry-over from other donors' samples. Each CDR3 is given with its conserved first and last residue. Each record gives: J gene, V gene, clone size, D gene, CDR3 protein, CDR3 DNA. D genes are given only for firm matches. Where a row states a size, it is once, few, many or the class of an expanded clone; other rows omit it.

TRBJ2-7 | TRBV27 | NA | NA | CASTPLAGGSYEQYF | TGTGCCAGCACCCCTCTGGCAGGAGGTTCCTACGAGCAGTACTTC
TRBJ2-3 | TRBV9 | NA | NA | CASNEASTDTQYF | TGTGCCAGCAACGAGGCGAGCACAGATACGCAGTATTTT
TRBJ2-2 | TRBV7-9 | NA | NA | CASSTTNGELFF | TGTGCCAGCAGCACTACTAACGGGGAGCTGTTTTTT
TRBJ2-7 | TRBV6-4 | NA | NA | CASSDGHEQYF | TGTGCCAGCAGTGACGGTCACGAGCAGTACTTC
TRBJ2-7 | TRBV7-9 | NA | TRBD2 | CASSLGLADGYEQYF | TGTGCCAGCAGCTTAGGGCTAGCGGACGGCTACGAGCAGTACTTC
TRBJ2-2 | TRBV9 | NA | TRBD1 | CASSTGQSNTGELFF | TGTGCCAGCAGCACGGGACAGTCGAACACCGGGGAGCTGTTTTTT
TRBJ1-5 | TRBV19 | NA | NA | CASSITVKSNQPQHF | TGTGCCAGTAGTATAACGGTCAAGAGCAATCAGCCCCAGCATTTT
TRBJ2-1 | TRBV7-9 | NA | NA | CASSLAYRIYNEQFF | TGTGCCAGCAGCTTAGCGTACAGGATCTACAATGAGCAGTTCTTC
TRBJ1-5 | TRBV5-6 | NA | NA | CASSPGSGRRDQPQHF | TGTGCCAGCAGCCCGGGGAGTGGCAGGCGAGATCAGCCCCAGCATTTT
TRBJ2-1 | TRBV27 | NA | NA | CASSLMPSDEQFF | TGTGCCAGCAGTTTAATGCCCTCCGATGAGCAGTTCTTC
TRBJ1-1 | TRBV7-9 | NA | NA | CASSQGLEAFF | TGTGCCAGCAGCCAGGGGCTTGAAGCTTTCTTT
TRBJ2-7 | TRBV7-2 | NA | NA | CASSPDDRYGDEQYF | TGTGCCAGCAGCCCCGATGACAGATACGGGGACGAGCAGTACTTC
TRBJ1-1 | TRBV7-2 | NA | TRBD1 | CASEDREDTEAFF | TGTGCCAGCGAGGACAGGGAGGACACTGAAGCTTTCTTT
TRBJ2-7 | TRBV27 | NA | NA | CASSPFGSRSSYEQYF | TGTGCCAGCAGTCCATTCGGCAGCAGGAGCTCCTACGAGCAGTACTTC
TRBJ2-5 | TRBV5-1 | NA | NA | CASSFTRGLGQETQYF | TGCGCCAGCAGCTTCACCCGGGGGTTGGGGCAAGAGACCCAGTACTTC
TRBJ2-1 | TRBV6-5 | NA | NA | CASSYSNPRNEQFF | TGTGCCAGCAGTTACTCGAACCCCCGCAATGAGCAGTTCTTC
TRBJ2-5 | TRBV9 | NA | TRBD2 | CASSSRTSGRVETQYF | TGTGCCAGCAGCTCCCGGACTAGCGGGAGGGTGGAGACCCAGTACTTC
TRBJ2-1 | TRBV10-3 | NA | TRBD2 | CAISDTGTSGSIEQFF | TGTGCCATCAGTGATACCGGGACTAGCGGGAGTATTGAGCAGTTCTTC
TRBJ1-3 | TRBV4-1 | NA | TRBD1 | CASSLIGQGANTIYF | TGCGCCAGCAGCCTAATCGGACAGGGGGCAAACACCATATATTTT
TRBJ1-2 | TRBV27 | few | TRBD1 | CASTRTGANYGYTF | TGTGCCAGCACCCGGACAGGGGCTAACTATGGCTACACCTTC
TRBJ2-7 | TRBV28 | NA | TRBD2 | CASSLGLAGAYEQYF | TGTGCCAGCAGTTTAGGGCTAGCGGGAGCCTACGAGCAGTACTTC
TRBJ2-1 | TRBV27 | NA | NA | CASSPRYNSYNEQFF | TGTGCCAGCAGTCCGAGGTATAACTCCTACAATGAGCAGTTCTTC
TRBJ2-7 | TRBV10-3 | NA | NA | CAISVGTGRSWQYF | TGTGCCATCAGTGTAGGGACTGGCAGATCCTGGCAGTACTTC
TRBJ2-7 | TRBV9 | NA | NA | CASSLGFRGSYEQYF | TGTGCCAGCAGCCTCGGGTTCAGGGGTTCGTACGAGCAGTACTTC
TRBJ2-5 | TRBV4-1 | NA | TRBD2 | CASSHRLAGGIQETQYF | TGCGCCAGCAGCCACCGACTAGCGGGAGGAATCCAAGAGACCCAGTACTTC
TRBJ2-2 | TRBV7-2 | NA | NA | CASSFRQITGELFF | TGTGCCAGCAGCTTCAGACAGATCACCGGGGAGCTGTTTTTT
TRBJ1-1 | TRBV7-9 | few | TRBD1 | CASSLGQKNTEAFF | TGTGCCAGCAGCCTGGGACAGAAGAACACTGAAGCTTTCTTT
TRBJ2-1 | TRBV11-2 | once | TRBD1 | CASSRGQESYNEQFF | TGTGCCAGCAGCCGGGGACAGGAGTCCTACAATGAGCAGTTCTTC
TRBJ2-7 | TRBV5-1 | NA | TRBD2 | CASSSWTSEPSEQYF | TGCGCCAGCAGCTCCTGGACTAGTGAACCTTCCGAGCAGTACTTC
TRBJ1-2 | TRBV7-9 | few | NA | CASSPLSFYGYTF | TGTGCCAGCAGCCCTTTGAGTTTTTACGGCTACACCTTC